This T cell receptor beta chain was retrieved from a study of identical twins. Study results and limitations: Conclusions leaned on cross-sectional statistical analysis and did not track the same donors over time. Twins' excess sharing was less marked for out-of-frame beta sequences. Models predicted less out-of-frame TCR alpha sharing in monozygotic twins than was found.

This clonotype was observed a few times. Its antigen is still unknown. The CDR3 loop spans 14 amino acids. Germline V gene sequence: CDR1 MGHRA, CDR2 YSYEKL. The V end lost 1 base, the J end lost 5 bases, and 11 bases lay between the germline ends. Unique molecular identifiers were present on the cDNA, and a universal primer site came from template switching. MiXCR was run by TCRdb on the 5' RACE reads, yielding one entry per CDR3 protein. Among a few hundred thousand distinct CDR3 sequences listed, just under 10% were seen once. The data also belong to a second study, concerning yellow fever vaccine responses in identical twins.

The TCR was taken from a woman aged 18 to 35 in good health. The chain couples TRBV4-1 to TRBJ2-5, with D unclear. Sequenced: PBMCs. CDR3 loop: CASSQAGRRETQYF. The CDR3 DNA reads TGCGCCAGCAGCCAAGCAGGCCGCCGGGAGACCCAGTACTTC.